One and the same sample provided the 12 T cell receptor beta chains below, sequenced in a study of T-cell memory formation after mild COVID-19. TCRdb re-derived calls from the 5' RACE reads in MiXCR, one entry per CDR3 protein. The table includes about 190,000 distinct CDR3 sequences, about 21% detected once. The sequenced sample was PBMCs or a T cell subset sorted from them (not recorded which). These receptors came from an adult woman who had mild COVID-19 (a few samples of this study predate the infection). Cell type and time point are not known.

This clonotype was counted a few times. This chain uses TRBV12-3 or TRBV12-4 with TRBJ2-3; a possible D gene is TRBD2 (6 bases). The CDR3 loop spans 17 amino acids. Trimming took off 6 bases at V and 1 base at J, with 20 bases between the two ends. This chain's CDR3 is CASRPRYPGLRTDTQYF. For the CDR3, the DNA is TGTGCCAGCAGACCACGGTACCCGGGACTCCGCACAGATACGCAGTATTTT.

The chain has TRBV24-1 and TRBJ2-1; 7 bases match TRBD1. CDR3 size: 12 residues. Unmatched junction bases numbered 2, after V lost 9 bases and J lost 4 bases. Germline lookup yields CDR1 KGHDR and CDR2 SFDVKD. CDR3 protein: CATGTEYNEQFF. DNA of the CDR3: TGTGCCACCGGGACAGAATACAATGAGCAGTTCTTC.

The chain has TRBV20-1 and TRBJ2-7; 9 bases match TRBD2. Germline loops: CDR1 DFQATT, CDR2 SNEGSKA (reference sequence). The CDR3 spans 14 residues. The CDR3 nucleotides read TGCACCCCCTCTTATAGCGGGGGCCTTTACGAGCAGTACTTC. This gives the protein CTPSYSGGLYEQYF.

The table lists this clonotype with a few counts. The CDR3 region has the DNA TGTGCCAGCAGCTGGGGACTACCCGGGGAGCTGTTTTTT. This codes for CASSWGLPGELFF. The chain employs TRBV5-6 and TRBJ2-2; TRBD2 aligns across 7 bases. With 3 bases clipped from V and 6 bases from J, the junction kept 2 bases outside the gene matches. This CDR3 comprises 13 residues. Looked up from germline, CDR1 is SGHDT and CDR2 is YYEEEE.

The chain carries TRBV2 and TRBJ2-3; 10 bases agree with TRBD1. The V gene's germline CDR1 is SNHLY and CDR2 FYNNEI. The CDR3 runs to 16 residues. The V gene end was trimmed by 1 base and the J gene end by 4 bases; junction bases not matched to a gene: 5. CDR3 amino acids: CASSEGGGQGPDTQYF. The CDR3 DNA is TGTGCCAGCAGTGAAGGGGGGGGACAGGGGCCAGATACGCAGTATTTT. Full variable domain (outside the CDR3, taken from reference TRBV2 and TRBJ2-3): EPEVTQTPSHQVTQMGQEVILRCVPISNHLYFYWYRQILGQKVEFLVSFYNNEISEKSEIFDDQFSVERPDGSNFTLKIRSTKLEDSAMYFCASSEGGGQGPDTQYFGPGTRLTVL.

This clonotype was found once. The chain has TRBV6-5 and TRBJ1-2; D is perhaps TRBD1 (6 bases). CDR1 is MNHEY, CDR2 SVGAGI, per germline. The CDR3 contains 14 residues. V was cut by 10 bases and J by 11 bases, with 26 bases left in between. The CDR3 here is CATRESRTVYCYTF. CDR3 DNA sequence: TGTGCCACCAGGGAATCCCGGACAGTCTATTGTTACACCTTC.

The rearrangement joins TRBV4-1 to TRBJ2-1; TRBD2 matches at 9 bases. V trimming: 3 bases; J trimming: 7 bases; junction bases outside the gene matches: 10. The CDR3 totals 16 residues. The germline V gene encodes CDR1 MGHRA and CDR2 YSYEKL. CDR3 DNA: TGCGCCAGCAGCCACTTCCTAGCGGGGCTACCGAATGAGCAGTTCTTC. As protein: CASSHFLAGLPNEQFF.

The V gene is TRBV9, the J gene TRBJ2-1; 11 nucleotides agree with TRBD2. The V gene's germline CDR1 is SGDLS and CDR2 YYNGEE. V shed 3 bases and J 5 bases; nucleotides not matched to a gene: 10. The CDR3 loop spans 17 amino acids. The CDR3 reads CASSALAGEAGDNEQFF. The CDR3, as DNA: TGTGCCAGCAGCGCACTAGCGGGAGAGGCAGGGGACAATGAGCAGTTCTTC.

This clonotype was detected only a few times. The V call is TRBV5-6, the J call TRBJ1-4, with no clear D. The CDR3 is made up of 12 amino acids. The V gene's germline CDR1 is SGHDT and CDR2 YYEEEE. V was shortened by 2 bases and J by 4 bases, with 3 bases between the two germline ends. CDR3 DNA sequence: TGTGCCAGCAGCTTAATTAATGAAAAACTGTTTTTT. Its translation is CASSLINEKLFF.

This clonotype was picked up a small number of times. The chain links TRBV27 to TRBJ2-5, with 13 bases lining up with TRBD2. Germline values: CDR1 MNHEY, CDR2 SMNVEV (reference sequence). The V and J ends lost 6 bases and 4 bases, in that order; junction bases with no gene match: 14. The CDR3 runs 18 residues. The CDR3 DNA reads as TGTGCCAGCAGGACGTGGACTAGCGGGAGCCCAATGCGAGAGACCCAGTACTTC. Protein product: CASRTWTSGSPMRETQYF.

This clonotype has a handful of counts. The chain recombines TRBV12-3 or TRBV12-4 with TRBJ1-5; D unclear. Trimming took off 6 bases at V and 7 bases at J, with 13 bases between the two ends. This CDR3 has 13 residues. CDR3 protein: CASSNSVAQPQHF. The CDR3 nucleotides read TGTGCCAGCAGCAACAGCGTAGCGCAGCCCCAGCATTTT.

CDR3 sequence (DNA): TGTGCCATCAGCGCACCTAGCGGCGGTGAGCAGTTCTTC. This gives the protein CAISAPSGGEQFF. V gene TRBV10-3 combines with J gene TRBJ2-1; 7 nucleotides agree with TRBD2. Looked up from germline, CDR1 is ENHRY and CDR2 is SYGVKD. This CDR3 spans 13 amino acids. J gave up 9 bases and V 6 bases, and 8 bases lay outside the gene matches.